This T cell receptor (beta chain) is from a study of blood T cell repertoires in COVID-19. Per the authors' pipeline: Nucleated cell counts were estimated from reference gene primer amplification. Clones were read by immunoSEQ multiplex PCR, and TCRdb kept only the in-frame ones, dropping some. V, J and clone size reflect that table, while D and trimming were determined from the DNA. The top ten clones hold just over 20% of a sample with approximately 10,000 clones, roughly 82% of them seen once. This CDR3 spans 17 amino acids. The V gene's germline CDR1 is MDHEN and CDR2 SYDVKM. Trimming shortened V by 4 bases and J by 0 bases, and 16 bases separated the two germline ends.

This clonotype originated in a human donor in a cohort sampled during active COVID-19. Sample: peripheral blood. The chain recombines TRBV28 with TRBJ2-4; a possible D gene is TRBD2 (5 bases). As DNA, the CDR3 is TGTGCCAGCAGTTCGCCTAGGGAGCCCCTAGCCAAAAACATTCAGTACTTC. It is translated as CASSSPREPLAKNIQYF.